This is a list of T cell receptor beta chains from one sample in a study of blood T cell repertoires in COVID-19. Using immunoSEQ multiplex PCR, the repertoire was profiled, and TCRdb retains in-frame clones only, with some absent. The profile shows about 27,000 clones, over 75% of them singletons. The sample was peripheral blood. These receptors all stem from a man aged 65 to 79 with acute or convalescent COVID-19. The CDR3 runs from the conserved cysteine through the conserved F or W. The D gene is left open where the match is weak. Part of the rows lack a size; the others show once, few, many or a class for expanded clones.

D gene: TRBD1
J gene: TRBJ2-3
V gene: TRBV25-1
clone size: .
CDR3 DNA: TGTGCCAGCAGTGAATACGGGACAGTTAGCACAGATACGCAGTATTTT
CDR3 protein: CASSEYGTVSTDTQYF

D gene: TRBD1
J gene: TRBJ1-2
V gene: TRBV3-1/TRBV3-2
clone size: .
CDR3 DNA: TGTGCCAGCAGTCAAGGACAGGGGCAGTACTATGGCTACACCTTC
CDR3 protein: CASSQGQGQYYGYTF

D gene: .
J gene: TRBJ1-6
V gene: TRBV3-1/TRBV3-2
clone size: once
CDR3 DNA: TGTGCCAGCAGCCACGCGGGGGGAAATTCACCCCTCCACTTT
CDR3 protein: CASSHAGGNSPLHF

D gene: .
J gene: TRBJ1-4
V gene: TRBV2
clone size: .
CDR3 DNA: TGTGCCAGCAGCTGGGACGGCGGGGTAGGGGAAACTAATGAAAAACTGTTTTTT
CDR3 protein: CASSWDGGVGETNEKLFF

D gene: .
J gene: TRBJ2-6
V gene: TRBV7-2
clone size: .
CDR3 DNA: TGTGCCAGCAGCTTAGAGACGGGCTCTGGGGCCAACGTCCTGACTTTC
CDR3 protein: CASSLETGSGANVLTF

D gene: .
J gene: TRBJ1-4
V gene: TRBV3-1/TRBV3-2
clone size: .
CDR3 DNA: TGTGCCAGCAGCCAAGAGGGGCTACAGGAAAAACTGTTTTTT
CDR3 protein: CASSQEGLQEKLFF

D gene: .
J gene: TRBJ1-4
V gene: TRBV10-3
clone size: .
CDR3 DNA: TGTGCCATCAGTGATAATACCCGCGGAACTAATGAAAAACTGTTTTTT
CDR3 protein: CAISDNTRGTNEKLFF

D gene: .
J gene: TRBJ1-2
V gene: TRBV6-5
clone size: .
CDR3 DNA: TGTGCCAGCACCCTGGTCCCGGAGAACTATGGCTACACCTTC
CDR3 protein: CASTLVPENYGYTF

D gene: TRBD2
J gene: TRBJ2-7
V gene: TRBV7-3
clone size: .
CDR3 DNA: TGTGCCAGCAGCTTAATGGCTAGCGGGAGCAACGAGCAGTACTTC
CDR3 protein: CASSLMASGSNEQYF

D gene: TRBD1
J gene: TRBJ2-7
V gene: TRBV3-1/TRBV3-2
clone size: few
CDR3 DNA: TGTGCCAGCAGCCCCGGGACAGGGGTAACCTACGAGCAGTACTTC
CDR3 protein: CASSPGTGVTYEQYF

D gene: .
J gene: TRBJ1-3
V gene: TRBV9
clone size: .
CDR3 DNA: TGTGCCAGCAGCGTAGAAGTGACCAGGGCCGGGGGAAACACCATATATTTT
CDR3 protein: CASSVEVTRAGGNTIYF

D gene: .
J gene: TRBJ2-3
V gene: TRBV28
clone size: .
CDR3 DNA: TGTGCCAGCAGTTCCCAAACAGATACGCAGTATTTT
CDR3 protein: CASSSQTDTQYF

D gene: TRBD2
J gene: TRBJ2-3
V gene: TRBV9
clone size: .
CDR3 DNA: TGTGCCAGCAGCGCTAGCGGGGGATTTCGCACAGATACGCAGTATTTT
CDR3 protein: CASSASGGFRTDTQYF

D gene: TRBD2
J gene: TRBJ2-3
V gene: TRBV7-2
clone size: .
CDR3 DNA: TGTGCCAGCAGCACGAGTAGCGGGGGGGCAGTGGATACGCAGTATTTT
CDR3 protein: CASSTSSGGAVDTQYF

D gene: .
J gene: TRBJ1-4
V gene: TRBV15
clone size: .
CDR3 DNA: TGTGCCACCAGCAGAGATCCAACAGGGAGTGAAAAACTGTTTTTT
CDR3 protein: CATSRDPTGSEKLFF

D gene: TRBD1
J gene: TRBJ1-6
V gene: TRBV5-5
clone size: once
CDR3 DNA: TGTGCCAGCAGTATATGGGACAGCCCTTATCCCGGGGGTTCACCCCTCCACTTT
CDR3 protein: CASSIWDSPYPGGSPLHF

D gene: .
J gene: TRBJ1-1
V gene: TRBV6-5
clone size: .
CDR3 DNA: TGTGCCAGCATCAATAGTAGGGACAACATAGCTTTCTTT
CDR3 protein: CASINSRDNIAFF

D gene: TRBD1
J gene: TRBJ2-1
V gene: TRBV11-1
clone size: .
CDR3 DNA: TGTGCCAGCAGGGGACAGGGGAAAAATGAGCAGTTCTTC
CDR3 protein: CASRGQGKNEQFF

D gene: .
J gene: TRBJ1-1
V gene: TRBV3-1/TRBV3-2
clone size: .
CDR3 DNA: TGTGCCAGCGGGCTTCTTAACACTGAAGCTTTCTTT
CDR3 protein: CASGLLNTEAFF

D gene: TRBD1
J gene: TRBJ2-1
V gene: TRBV5-1
clone size: once
CDR3 DNA: TGCGCCAGCAGCCAATTCCGGGACAGGGGTGGGGGTGAGCAGTTCTTC
CDR3 protein: CASSQFRDRGGGEQFF

D gene: .
J gene: TRBJ1-5
V gene: TRBV28
clone size: .
CDR3 DNA: TGTGCCAGCAGTTCCCCCCCTCGCGGGGGGATTACTGAGATGCTAAATAGCAATCAGCCCCAGCATTTT
CDR3 protein: CASSSPPRGGITEMLNSNQPQHF

D gene: TRBD2
J gene: TRBJ2-3
V gene: TRBV7-2
clone size: .
CDR3 DNA: TGTGCCAGCAGCTCGACGGGACTAGCGGGAAGCACAGATACGCAGTATTTT
CDR3 protein: CASSSTGLAGSTDTQYF

D gene: .
J gene: TRBJ2-6
V gene: TRBV4-3
clone size: few
CDR3 DNA: TGCGCCAGCAGCCAACAATCCAGCTCTGGGGCCAACGTCCTGACTTTC
CDR3 protein: CASSQQSSSGANVLTF